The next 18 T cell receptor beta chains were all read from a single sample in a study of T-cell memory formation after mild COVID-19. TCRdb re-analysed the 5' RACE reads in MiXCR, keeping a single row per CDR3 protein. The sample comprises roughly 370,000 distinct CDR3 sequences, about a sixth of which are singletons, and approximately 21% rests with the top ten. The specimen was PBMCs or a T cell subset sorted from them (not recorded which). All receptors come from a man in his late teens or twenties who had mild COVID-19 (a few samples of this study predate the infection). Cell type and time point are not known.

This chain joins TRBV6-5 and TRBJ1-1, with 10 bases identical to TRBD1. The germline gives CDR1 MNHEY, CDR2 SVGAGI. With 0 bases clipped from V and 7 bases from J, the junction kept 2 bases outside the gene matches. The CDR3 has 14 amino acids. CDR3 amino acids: CASSYSGTGVEAFF. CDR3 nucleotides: TGTGCCAGCAGTTACTCGGGGACAGGGGTTGAAGCTTTCTTT.

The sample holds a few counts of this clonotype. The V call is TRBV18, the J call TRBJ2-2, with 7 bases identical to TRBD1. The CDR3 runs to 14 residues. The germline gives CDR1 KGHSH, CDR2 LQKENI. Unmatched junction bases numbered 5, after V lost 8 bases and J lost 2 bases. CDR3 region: CASQNRGNTGELFF. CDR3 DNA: TGTGCCAGCCAAAACAGGGGAAACACCGGGGAGCTGTTTTTT.

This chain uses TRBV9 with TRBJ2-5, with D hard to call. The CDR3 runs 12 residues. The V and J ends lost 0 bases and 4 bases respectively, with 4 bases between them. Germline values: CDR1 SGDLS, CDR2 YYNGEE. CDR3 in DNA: TGTGCCAGCAGCGTAGGTGGAGAGACCCAGTACTTC. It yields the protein CASSVGGETQYF.

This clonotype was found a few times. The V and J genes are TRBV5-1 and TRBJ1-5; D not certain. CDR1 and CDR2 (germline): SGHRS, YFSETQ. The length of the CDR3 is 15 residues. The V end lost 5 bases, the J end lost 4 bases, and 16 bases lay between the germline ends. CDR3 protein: CASSYDGGLNQPQHF. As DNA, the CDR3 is TGCGCCAGCAGTTACGACGGCGGTCTTAATCAGCCCCAGCATTTT.

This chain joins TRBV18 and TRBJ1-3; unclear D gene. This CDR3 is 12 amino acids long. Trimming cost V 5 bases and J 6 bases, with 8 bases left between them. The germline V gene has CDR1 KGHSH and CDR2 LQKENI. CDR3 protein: CASSTDSNTIYF. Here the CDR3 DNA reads TGTGCCAGCTCAACCGACTCAAACACCATATATTTT.

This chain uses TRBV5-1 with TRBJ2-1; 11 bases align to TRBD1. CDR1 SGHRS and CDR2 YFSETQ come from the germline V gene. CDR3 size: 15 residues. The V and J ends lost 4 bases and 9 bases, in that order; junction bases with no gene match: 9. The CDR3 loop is CASSQQGQGAGEQFF. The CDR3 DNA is TGCGCCAGCAGCCAGCAAGGACAGGGGGCGGGTGAGCAGTTCTTC.

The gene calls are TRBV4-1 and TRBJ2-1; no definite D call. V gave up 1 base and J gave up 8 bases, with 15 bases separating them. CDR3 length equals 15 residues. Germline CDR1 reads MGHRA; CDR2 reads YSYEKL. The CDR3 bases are TGCGCCAGCAGCCAAGGGGCATCCCTGGGCGATGAGCAGTTCTTC. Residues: CASSQGASLGDEQFF.

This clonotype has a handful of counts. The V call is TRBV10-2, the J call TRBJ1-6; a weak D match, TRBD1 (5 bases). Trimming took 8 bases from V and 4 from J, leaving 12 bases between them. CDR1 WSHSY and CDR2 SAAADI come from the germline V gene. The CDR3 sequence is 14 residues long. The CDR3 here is CASGDRDYNSPLHF. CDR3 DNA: TGCGCCAGCGGAGACAGAGATTATAATTCACCCCTCCACTTT.

The CDR3 spells CASSLGLSSSYEQYF. CDR3 in DNA: TGTGCCAGCAGCCTCGGCCTTTCGAGCTCCTACGAGCAGTACTTC. The chain carries TRBV11-2 and TRBJ2-7; D gene uncertain. This CDR3 is built from 15 residues. Germline V gene data show CDR1 as SGHAT and CDR2 as FQNNGV. Trimming took 5 bases from V and 0 from J, leaving 14 bases between them.

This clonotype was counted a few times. The CDR3 nucleotides are TGTGCCAGTTCCCGGCAGGGTAGGTCTGAAGCTTTCTTT. Its protein is CASSRQGRSEAFF. This chain connects TRBV12-3 or TRBV12-4 to TRBJ1-1, with D perhaps TRBD1 (5 bases). The CDR3 sequence is 13 residues long. With 9 bases removed from V and 6 bases from J, the gap between germline ends came to 17 bases.

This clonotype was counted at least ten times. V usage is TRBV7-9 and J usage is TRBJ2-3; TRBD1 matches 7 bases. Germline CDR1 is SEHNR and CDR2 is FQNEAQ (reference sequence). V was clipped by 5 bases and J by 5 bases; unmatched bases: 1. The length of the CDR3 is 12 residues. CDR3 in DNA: TGTGCCAGCAGCACAGGGGAAGATACGCAGTATTTT. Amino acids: CASSTGEDTQYF.

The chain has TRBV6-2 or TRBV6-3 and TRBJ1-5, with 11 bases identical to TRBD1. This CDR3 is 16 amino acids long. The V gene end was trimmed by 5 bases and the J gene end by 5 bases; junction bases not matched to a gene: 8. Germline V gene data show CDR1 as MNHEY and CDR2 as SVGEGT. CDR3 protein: CASSTAGTGGYQPQHF. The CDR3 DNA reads TGTGCCAGCAGTACCGCAGGGACAGGGGGGTATCAGCCCCAGCATTTT.

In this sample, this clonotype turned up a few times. CDR3: CATRRGEGLSGELFF. For the CDR3, the DNA is TGTGCCACCCGGCGAGGGGAGGGTTTGTCCGGGGAGCTGTTTTTT. This chain connects TRBV6-5 to TRBJ2-2; 7 bases are a match to TRBD2. The germline V gene encodes CDR1 MNHEY and CDR2 SVGAGI. The J segment lost 6 bases and the V segment lost 10 bases, leaving 14 bases of the junction unmatched. CDR3 length: 15 residues.

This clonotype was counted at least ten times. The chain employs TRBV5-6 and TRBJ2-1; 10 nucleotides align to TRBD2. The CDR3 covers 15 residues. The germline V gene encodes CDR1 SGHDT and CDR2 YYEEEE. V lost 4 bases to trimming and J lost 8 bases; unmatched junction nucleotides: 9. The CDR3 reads CASSRPLAGIYEQFF. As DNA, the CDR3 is TGTGCCAGCAGCCGCCCACTAGCGGGGATCTATGAGCAGTTCTTC.

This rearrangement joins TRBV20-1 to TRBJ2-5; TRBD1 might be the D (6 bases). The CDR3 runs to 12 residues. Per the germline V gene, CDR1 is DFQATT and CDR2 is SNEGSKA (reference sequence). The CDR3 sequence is CSPQGLKETQYF. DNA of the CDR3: TGCAGCCCACAGGGATTGAAAGAGACCCAGTACTTC.

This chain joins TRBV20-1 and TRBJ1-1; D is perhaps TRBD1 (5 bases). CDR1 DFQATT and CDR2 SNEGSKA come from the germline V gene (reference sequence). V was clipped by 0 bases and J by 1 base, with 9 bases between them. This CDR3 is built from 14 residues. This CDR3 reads CSARDRGRNTEAFF. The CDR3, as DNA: TGCAGTGCTAGAGATCGGGGCAGGAACACTGAAGCTTTCTTT.

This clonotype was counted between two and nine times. The CDR3, as DNA: TGCAGTGCTGCACCGGGACTAGCGGGGTTAGCCTACGAGCAGTACGTC. Its translation is CSAAPGLAGLAYEQYV. The chain employs TRBV20-1 and TRBJ2-7; TRBD2 aligns across 13 bases. Trimming removed 5 bases from V and 2 bases from J; junction bases left unmatched: 9. The germline V gene has CDR1 DFQATT and CDR2 SNEGSKA (reference sequence). The CDR3 has 16 amino acids.

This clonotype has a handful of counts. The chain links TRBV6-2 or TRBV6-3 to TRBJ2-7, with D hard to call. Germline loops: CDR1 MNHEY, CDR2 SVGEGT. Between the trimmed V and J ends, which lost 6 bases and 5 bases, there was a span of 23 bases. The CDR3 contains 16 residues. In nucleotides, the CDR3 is TGTGCCAGCAGGCGAGGAAGGGTCGATCCTAACCACGAGCAGTACTTC. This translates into CASRRGRVDPNHEQYF.